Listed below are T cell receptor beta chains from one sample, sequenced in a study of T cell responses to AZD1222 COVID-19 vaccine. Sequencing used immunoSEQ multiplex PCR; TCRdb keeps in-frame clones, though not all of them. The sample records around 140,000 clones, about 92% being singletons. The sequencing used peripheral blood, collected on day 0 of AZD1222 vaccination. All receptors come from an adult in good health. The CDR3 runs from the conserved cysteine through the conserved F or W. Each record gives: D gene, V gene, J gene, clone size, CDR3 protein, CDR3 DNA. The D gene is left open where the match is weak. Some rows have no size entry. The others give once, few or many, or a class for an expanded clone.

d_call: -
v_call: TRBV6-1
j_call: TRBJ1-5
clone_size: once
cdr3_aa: CASSEVGLDGQPQHF
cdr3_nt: TGTGCCAGCAGTGAAGTTGGGTTGGATGGACAGCCCCAGCATTTT

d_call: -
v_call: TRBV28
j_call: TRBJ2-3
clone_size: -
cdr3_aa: CASSLIRGSDTQYF
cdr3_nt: TGTGCCAGCAGTTTGATCCGGGGGTCAGATACGCAGTATTTT

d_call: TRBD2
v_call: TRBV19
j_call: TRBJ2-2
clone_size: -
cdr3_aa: CASSTPRLAGGPETGELFF
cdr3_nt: TGTGCCAGTAGTACCCCAAGACTAGCGGGAGGGCCTGAGACCGGGGAGCTGTTTTTT

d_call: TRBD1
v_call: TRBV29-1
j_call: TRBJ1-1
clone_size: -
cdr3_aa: CSVPRQGRNTEAFF
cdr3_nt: TGCAGCGTTCCGCGACAGGGACGTAACACTGAAGCTTTCTTT

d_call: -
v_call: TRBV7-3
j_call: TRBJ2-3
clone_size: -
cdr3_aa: CASSPQRAPPDTQYF
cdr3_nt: TGTGCCAGCAGCCCGCAAAGGGCCCCCCCCGATACGCAGTATTTT

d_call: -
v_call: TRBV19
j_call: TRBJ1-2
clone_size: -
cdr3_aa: CASRRGANYGYTF
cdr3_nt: TGTGCCAGTAGAAGGGGGGCAAACTATGGCTACACCTTC

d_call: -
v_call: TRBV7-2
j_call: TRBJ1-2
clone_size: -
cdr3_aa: CASSPYGRGIADGYTF
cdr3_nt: TGTGCCAGCAGCCCCTATGGGCGGGGGATCGCGGATGGCTACACCTTC

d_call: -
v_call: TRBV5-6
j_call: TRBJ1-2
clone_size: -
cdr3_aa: CASSLARDAVF
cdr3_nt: TGTGCCAGCAGCTTGGCCCGGGACGCCGTCTTC

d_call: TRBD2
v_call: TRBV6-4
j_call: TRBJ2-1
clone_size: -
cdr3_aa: CASSDNGLAGVDEQFF
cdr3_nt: TGTGCCAGCAGTGACAACGGACTAGCGGGGGTCGATGAGCAGTTCTTC

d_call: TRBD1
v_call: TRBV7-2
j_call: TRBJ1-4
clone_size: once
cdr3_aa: CASSLDWDRGLRNEKLFF
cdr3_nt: TGTGCCAGCAGCTTAGACTGGGACAGGGGGTTACGTAATGAAAAACTGTTTTTT

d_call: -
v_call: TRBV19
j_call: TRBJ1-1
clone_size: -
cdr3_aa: CASSPRGLIVTEAFF
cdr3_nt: TGTGCCAGTAGTCCGCGGGGTTTGATCGTTACTGAAGCTTTCTTT

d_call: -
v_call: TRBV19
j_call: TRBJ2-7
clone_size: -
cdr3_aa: CASSRGTYEQYF
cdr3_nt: TGTGCCAGTAGTAGAGGAACCTACGAGCAGTACTTC

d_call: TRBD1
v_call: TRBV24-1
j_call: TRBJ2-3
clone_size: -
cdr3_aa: CATTGTDTDTQYF
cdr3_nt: TGTGCCACCACCGGGACAGACACAGATACGCAGTATTTT

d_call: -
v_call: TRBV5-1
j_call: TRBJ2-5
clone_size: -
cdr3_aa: CASSLATGYQETQYF
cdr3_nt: TGCGCCAGCAGCTTGGCCACAGGGTACCAAGAGACCCAGTACTTC

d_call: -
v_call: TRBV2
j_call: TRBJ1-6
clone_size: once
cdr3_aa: CASSEGVSYSPLHF
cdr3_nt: TGTGCCAGCAGTGAAGGGGTCAGTTATTCACCCCTCCACTTT

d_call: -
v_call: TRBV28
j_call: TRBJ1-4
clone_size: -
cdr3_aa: CASSPRRGWNEKLFF
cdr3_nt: TGTGCCAGCAGCCCAAGGCGGGGGTGGAATGAAAAACTGTTTTTT

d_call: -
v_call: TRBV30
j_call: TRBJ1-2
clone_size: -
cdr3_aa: CAWSRGDRRAGYTF
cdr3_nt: TGTGCCTGGAGTCGAGGGGACCGGAGAGCGGGCTACACCTTC

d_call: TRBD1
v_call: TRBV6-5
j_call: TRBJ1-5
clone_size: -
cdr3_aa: CASSHTGGYNQPQHF
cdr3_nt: TGTGCCAGCAGCCACACAGGGGGTTATAATCAGCCCCAGCATTTT

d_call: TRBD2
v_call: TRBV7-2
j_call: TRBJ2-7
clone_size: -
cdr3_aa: CASSLGSGRAYEQYF
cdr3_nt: TGTGCCAGCAGCTTAGGTAGCGGGAGGGCCTACGAGCAGTACTTC

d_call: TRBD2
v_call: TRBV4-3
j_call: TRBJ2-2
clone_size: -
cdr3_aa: CASSQASGGPGELFF
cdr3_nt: TGCGCCAGCAGCCAAGCGTCGGGAGGACCCGGGGAGCTGTTTTTT

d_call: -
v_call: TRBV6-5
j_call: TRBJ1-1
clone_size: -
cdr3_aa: CASSAWGGERAFF
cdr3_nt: TGTGCCAGCAGCGCGTGGGGGGGGGAGAGAGCTTTCTTT

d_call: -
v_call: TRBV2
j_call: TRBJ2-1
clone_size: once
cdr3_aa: CASSVGWERLNEQFF
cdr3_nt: TGTGCCAGCAGTGTAGGGTGGGAGCGCTTGAATGAGCAGTTCTTC

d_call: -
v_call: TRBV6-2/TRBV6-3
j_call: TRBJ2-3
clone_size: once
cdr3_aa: CASSYGGDTDTQYF
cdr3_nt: TGTGCCAGCAGTTACGGCGGGGACACAGATACGCAGTATTTT

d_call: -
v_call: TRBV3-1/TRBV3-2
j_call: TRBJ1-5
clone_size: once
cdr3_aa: CASSQSDRLGALKRDQPQHF
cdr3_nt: TGTGCCAGCAGCCAGTCAGACAGGCTGGGGGCTCTCAAACGGGATCAGCCCCAGCATTTT

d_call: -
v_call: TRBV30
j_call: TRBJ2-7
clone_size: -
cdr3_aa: CAWSVGGGSYEQYF
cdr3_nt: TGTGCCTGGAGTGTCGGCGGAGGCTCCTACGAGCAGTACTTC

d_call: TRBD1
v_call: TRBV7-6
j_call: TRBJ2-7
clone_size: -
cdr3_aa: CASSLPNRTGGNRGEQYF
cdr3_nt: TGTGCCAGCAGCTTACCGAATAGGACAGGGGGCAATCGAGGCGAGCAGTACTTC

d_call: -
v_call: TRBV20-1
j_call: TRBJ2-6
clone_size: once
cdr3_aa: CSASRTPGANVLTF
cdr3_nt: TGCAGTGCTAGTCGGACACCTGGGGCCAACGTCCTGACTTTC

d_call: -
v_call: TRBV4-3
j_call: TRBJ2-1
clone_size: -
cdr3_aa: CASSQDRSEGSYNEQFF
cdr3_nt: TGCGCCAGCAGCCAAGATAGGTCGGAGGGATCCTACAATGAGCAGTTCTTC

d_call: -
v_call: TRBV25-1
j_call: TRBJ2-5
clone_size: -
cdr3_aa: CASSPLGQKETQYF
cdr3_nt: TGTGCCAGCAGTCCCCTGGGGCAGAAAGAGACCCAGTACTTC

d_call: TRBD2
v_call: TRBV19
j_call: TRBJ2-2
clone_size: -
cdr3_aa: CASSTILAANTGELFF
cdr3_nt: TGTGCCAGTAGTACCATACTAGCGGCGAACACCGGGGAGCTGTTTTTT

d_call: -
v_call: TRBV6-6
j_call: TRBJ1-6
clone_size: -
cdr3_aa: CASSRGGAGSPLHF
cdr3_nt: TGTGCCAGCAGCCGCGGGGGGGCTGGATCACCCCTCCACTTT

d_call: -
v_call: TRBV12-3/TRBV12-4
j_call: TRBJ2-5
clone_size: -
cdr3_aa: CASSLISETQYF
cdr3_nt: TGTGCCAGCAGTTTAATCTCAGAGACCCAGTACTTC

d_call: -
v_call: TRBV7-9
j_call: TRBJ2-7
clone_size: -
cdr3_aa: CASSDEAETYEQYF
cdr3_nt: TGTGCCAGCAGCGACGAAGCGGAGACCTACGAGCAGTACTTC

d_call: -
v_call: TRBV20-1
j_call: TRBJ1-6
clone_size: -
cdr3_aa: CSASSRAGSAPLHF
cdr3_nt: TGCAGTGCTAGTTCCCGGGCAGGATCCGCACCCCTCCACTTT

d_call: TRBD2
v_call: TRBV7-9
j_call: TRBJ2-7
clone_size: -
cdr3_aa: CASSTDLLAASSYEQYF
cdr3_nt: TGTGCCAGCAGCACAGACCTTCTAGCGGCGAGCTCCTACGAGCAGTACTTC

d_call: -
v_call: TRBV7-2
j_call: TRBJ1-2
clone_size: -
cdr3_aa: CASSHAGVGRGYTF
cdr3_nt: TGTGCCAGCAGCCACGCGGGTGTCGGCAGAGGCTACACCTTC

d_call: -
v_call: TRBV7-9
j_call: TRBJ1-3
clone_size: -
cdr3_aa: CASSLTGDPRLGNTIYF
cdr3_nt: TGTGCCAGCAGCTTAACGGGCGATCCGAGGCTCGGAAACACCATATATTTT

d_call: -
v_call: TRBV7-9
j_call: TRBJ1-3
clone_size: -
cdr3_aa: CASSPDEGFGNTIYF
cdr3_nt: TGTGCCAGCAGCCCTGACGAGGGATTTGGAAACACCATATATTTT

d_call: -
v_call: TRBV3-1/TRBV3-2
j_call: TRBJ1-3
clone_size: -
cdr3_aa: CASSTTGSPGNTIYF
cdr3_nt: TGTGCCAGCAGTACAACAGGTTCCCCTGGAAACACCATATATTTT

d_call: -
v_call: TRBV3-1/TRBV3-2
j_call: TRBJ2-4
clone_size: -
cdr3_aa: CASSHHRDGINF
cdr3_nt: TGTGCCAGCAGCCACCACCGGGACGGGATCAACTTC

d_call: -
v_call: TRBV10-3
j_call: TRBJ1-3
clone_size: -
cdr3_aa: CATGHGNTIYF
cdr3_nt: TGTGCCACCGGACACGGAAACACCATATATTTT

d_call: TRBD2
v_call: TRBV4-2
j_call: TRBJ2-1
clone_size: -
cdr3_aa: CASSSRTSGSKGQYNEQFF
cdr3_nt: TGTGCCAGCAGCTCCCGGACTAGCGGGAGTAAGGGACAGTACAATGAGCAGTTCTTC

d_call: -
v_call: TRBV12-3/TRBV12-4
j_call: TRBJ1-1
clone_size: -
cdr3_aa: CASSLSGSSEAFF
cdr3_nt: TGTGCCAGCAGTTTATCAGGGTCGTCTGAAGCTTTCTTT

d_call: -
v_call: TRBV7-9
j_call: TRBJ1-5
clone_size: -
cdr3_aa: CASSLTAQPQHF
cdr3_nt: TGTGCCAGCAGCTTAACAGCCCAGCCCCAGCATTTT

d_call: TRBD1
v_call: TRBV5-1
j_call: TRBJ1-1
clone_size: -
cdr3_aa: CASSSVGPGQGPNEAFF
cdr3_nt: TGCGCCAGCAGCTCCGTTGGCCCGGGACAGGGACCTAATGAAGCTTTCTTT

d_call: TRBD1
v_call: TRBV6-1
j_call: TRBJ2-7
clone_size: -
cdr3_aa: CASSEVYRGRYEQYF
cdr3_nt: TGTGCCAGCAGTGAAGTCTACAGGGGTAGGTACGAGCAGTACTTC

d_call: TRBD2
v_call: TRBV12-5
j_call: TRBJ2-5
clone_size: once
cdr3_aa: CASGLLAGGPGQETQYF
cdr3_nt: TGTGCTAGTGGTCTCCTAGCGGGAGGGCCGGGACAAGAGACCCAGTACTTC

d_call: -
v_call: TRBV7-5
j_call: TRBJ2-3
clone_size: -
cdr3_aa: CVRSLKARTSGHTDTQYF
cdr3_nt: TGTGTCAGAAGCTTAAAGGCTAGGACTAGCGGGCACACAGATACGCAGTATTTT